This passage covers 7 T cell receptor beta chains from one sample sequenced in a study of cytomegalovirus exposure and HLA in healthy donors. The PCR had 60 Vbeta and 13 Jbeta primers. The assay was immunoSEQ multiplex PCR, and TCRdb's table has in-frame clones only and misses some. The sample records 90,000 to 110,000 clones, over 75% being singletons. The specimen was PBMCs. These receptor sequences come from a woman aged 40 to 50 in good health and CMV-seropositive.

The CDR3, as DNA: TGTGCCAGCAGCTCGATTAGCGGGGGGGCCTACGGTGAGCAGTTCTTC. This encodes CASSSISGGAYGEQFF. The gene calls are TRBV7-8 and TRBJ2-1; 11 bases agree with TRBD2. V lost 4 bases, J lost 9 bases, and 11 bases stayed unmatched. Germline assignment: CDR1 SGHVS and CDR2 FQNEAQ. CDR3 size: 16 residues.

The table lists this clone with a few counts. The rearrangement joins TRBV6-6 to TRBJ1-4, with no clear D. This CDR3 comprises 14 residues. The germline V and J ends were trimmed by 8 bases and 5 bases, with 15 bases remaining between them. Germline V gives CDR1 MNHNY, CDR2 SVGAGI (reference sequence). The CDR3 DNA follows: TGTGCCAGCGAAGGTATTCGGAGAAATGAAAAACTGTTTTTT. This sequence encodes CASEGIRRNEKLFF.

The V and J genes are TRBV7-9 and TRBJ2-7; 10 bases are a match to TRBD1. V was clipped by 1 base and J by 3 bases; unmatched bases: 9. The V gene's germline CDR1 is SEHNR and CDR2 FQNEAQ (reference sequence). CDR3 length: 17 amino acids. The CDR3 region has the DNA TGTGCCAGCAGCTTAGGGAATAGCGGGGACAGGGGCTACGAGCAGTACTTC. This translates into CASSLGNSGDRGYEQYF. Combining the CDR3 with reference TRBV7-9 and TRBJ2-7 gives the whole variable domain DTGVSQNPRHKITKRGQNVTFRCDPISEHNRLYWYRQTLGQGPEFLTYFQNEAQLEKSRLLSDRFSAERPKGSFSTLEIQRTEQGDSAMYLCASSLGNSGDRGYEQYFGPGTRLTVT.

This chain uses TRBV5-5 with TRBJ2-1; 7 bases agree with TRBD1. J lost 3 bases, V lost 4 bases, and 7 bases had no gene match. Germline V lookup: CDR1 SGHKS, CDR2 YYEKEE (reference sequence). The CDR3 length is 15 residues. The CDR3 region has the DNA TGTGCCAGCAGCGACGACAGGGTAAGCTACAATGAGCAGTTCTTC. The encoded protein is CASSDDRVSYNEQFF.

J is TRBJ1-5 and V is TRBV28; D is ambiguous. CDR3 length equals 12 residues. CDR1 and CDR2 from the germline V gene are MDHEN and SYDVKM. Trimming shortened V by 5 bases and J by 6 bases, and 8 bases separated the two germline ends. The CDR3 nucleotides are TGTGCCAGCAGTCTAACGGGTCAGCCCCAGCATTTT. This codes for CASSLTGQPQHF.

The rearrangement links TRBV11-2 to TRBJ2-3, with D perhaps TRBD1 (6 bases). This CDR3 region has 14 residues. V was clipped by 0 bases and J by 4 bases, with 8 bases between them. From germline, CDR1 is SGHAT and CDR2 FQNNGV. CDR3 residues: CASSLDRGADTQYF. CDR3 sequence (DNA): TGTGCCAGCAGCTTAGACAGGGGAGCAGATACGCAGTATTTT.

This clone was observed a single time. The rearrangement links TRBV29-1 to TRBJ1-4; D is unresolved. The CDR3 sequence is 13 residues long. V was clipped by 2 bases and J by 5 bases, with 9 bases between them. Germline V gene lookup returns CDR1 SQVTM and CDR2 ANQGSEA. CDR3 protein: CSVETPGNEKLFF. In DNA form, the CDR3 reads TGCAGCGTTGAAACACCGGGGAATGAAAAACTGTTTTTT.